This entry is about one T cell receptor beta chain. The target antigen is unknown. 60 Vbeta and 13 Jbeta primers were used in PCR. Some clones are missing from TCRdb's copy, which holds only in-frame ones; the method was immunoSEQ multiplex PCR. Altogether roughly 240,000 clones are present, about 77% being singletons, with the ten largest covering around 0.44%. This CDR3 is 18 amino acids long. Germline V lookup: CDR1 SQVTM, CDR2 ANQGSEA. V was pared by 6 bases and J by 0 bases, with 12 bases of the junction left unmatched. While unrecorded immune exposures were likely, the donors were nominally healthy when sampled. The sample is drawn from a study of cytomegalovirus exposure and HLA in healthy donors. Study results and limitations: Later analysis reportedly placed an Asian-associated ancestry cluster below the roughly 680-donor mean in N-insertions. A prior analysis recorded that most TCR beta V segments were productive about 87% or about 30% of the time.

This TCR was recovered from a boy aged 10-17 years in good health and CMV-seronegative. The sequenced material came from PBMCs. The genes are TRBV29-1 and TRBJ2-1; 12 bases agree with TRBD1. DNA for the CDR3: TGCAGCGTCGGGGAAGGGACAGGGGGCTCCACCTCCTACAATGAGCAGTTCTTC. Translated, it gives CSVGEGTGGSTSYNEQFF.